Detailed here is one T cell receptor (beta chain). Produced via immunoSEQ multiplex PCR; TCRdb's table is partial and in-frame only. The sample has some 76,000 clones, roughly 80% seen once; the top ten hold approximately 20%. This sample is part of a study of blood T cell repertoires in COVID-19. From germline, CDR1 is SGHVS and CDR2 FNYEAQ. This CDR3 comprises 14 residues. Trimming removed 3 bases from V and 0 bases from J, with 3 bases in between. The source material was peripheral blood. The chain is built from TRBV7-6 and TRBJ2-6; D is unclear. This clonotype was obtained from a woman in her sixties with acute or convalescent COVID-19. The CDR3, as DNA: TGTGCCAGCAGCTTCAGCTCTGGGGCCAACGTCCTGACTTTC. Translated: CASSFSSGANVLTF. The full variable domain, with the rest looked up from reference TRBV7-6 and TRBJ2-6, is GAGVSQSPRYKVTKRGQDVALRCDPISGHVSLYWYRQALGQGPEFLTYFNYEAQQDKSGLPNDRFSAERPEGSISTLTIQRTEQRDSAMYRCASSFSSGANVLTFGAGSRLTVL.